Listed here are 26 T cell receptor beta chains from one sample, sequenced in a study of OX40 agonist ivuxolimab in advanced cancers. Clones were read by immunoSEQ multiplex PCR, and TCRdb kept only the in-frame ones, dropping some. The sample includes about 77,000 clones, 83% of them seen just once. The sequencing here drew on CD4+ or CD8+ T cells sorted from blood, taken in a trial of the OX40 agonist ivuxolimab. These receptors were taken from an adult with an advanced solid tumor such as melanoma, head and neck, liver or kidney cancer.

This chain connects TRBV28 to TRBJ1-3, with TRBD1 identical over 8 bases. Trimming at V came to 6 bases and at J to 4 bases, leaving 5 bases not matched to a gene. CDR1 and CDR2 (germline): MDHEN, SYDVKM. The CDR3 has 14 residues. The CDR3 spells CASSLQGGGNTIYF. The DNA of the CDR3 is TGTGCCAGCAGCCTACAGGGGGGAGGAAACACCATATATTTT.

The genes are TRBV30 and TRBJ2-5, with 9 positions matching TRBD2. The ends lost 0 bases at V and 3 bases at J; junction bases unmatched: 5. The CDR3 runs to 15 residues. The germline V gene has CDR1 GTSNPN and CDR2 SVGIG (reference sequence). Here the CDR3 reads CAWSVGLAGEETQYF. DNA of the CDR3: TGTGCCTGGAGTGTGGGGTTAGCGGGGGAAGAGACCCAGTACTTC.

The chain combines TRBV30 with TRBJ1-1; possibly TRBD1 for D (6 bases). The CDR3 covers 13 residues. Germline CDR1 and CDR2: GTSNPN and SVGIG (reference sequence). The CDR3 sequence is CAWAGGPVTEAFF. The CDR3 DNA reads as TGTGCTTGGGCCGGGGGCCCCGTCACTGAAGCTTTCTTT.

This clone was observed a handful of times. The rearrangement links TRBV7-6 to TRBJ1-1; 7 bases line up with TRBD1. J gave up 1 base and V 8 bases, and 10 bases lay outside the gene matches. The germline V gene has CDR1 SGHVS and CDR2 FNYEAQ. The CDR3 consists of 15 residues. CDR3 coding DNA: TGTGCCAGCTCAGGGGGGGACAGACCGAACACTGAAGCTTTCTTT. This codes for CASSGGDRPNTEAFF. Variable domain in full (rest from reference TRBV7-6 and TRBJ1-1): GAGVSQSPRYKVTKRGQDVALRCDPISGHVSLYWYRQALGQGPEFLTYFNYEAQQDKSGLPNDRFSAERPEGSISTLTIQRTEQRDSAMYRCASSGGDRPNTEAFFGQGTRLTVV.

The V and J genes are TRBV18 and TRBJ1-2, with 11 bases fitting TRBD1. The CDR3 covers 14 residues. From germline, CDR1 is KGHSH and CDR2 LQKENI. The V segment lost 6 bases and the J segment 6 bases; nucleotides outside the gene matches: 6. CDR3 residues: CASSQDRGRDGYTF. Written as DNA, the CDR3 is TGTGCCAGCTCTCAGGACAGGGGGCGCGATGGCTACACCTTC.

The V gene is TRBV2, the J gene TRBJ2-5; the D gene is possibly TRBD1 (6 bases). CDR1 is SNHLY and CDR2 is FYNNEI in the germline V gene. V was trimmed by 8 bases and J by 5 bases, leaving 9 bases between them. The CDR3 covers 11 residues. The CDR3 here is CASGTKETQYF. CDR3 DNA: TGTGCCAGCGGGACAAAGGAGACCCAGTACTTC.

CDR3 amino acids: CASSILDISASGYTF. The CDR3, as DNA: TGTGCCAGTAGTATATTAGACATTTCTGCGTCTGGCTACACCTTC. The chain carries TRBV19 and TRBJ1-2; no clear D. The germline CDR1 and CDR2 sequences are LNHDA and SQIVND (reference sequence). V was cut by 2 bases and J by 7 bases, with 17 bases left in between. The CDR3 has 15 amino acids.

The J gene is TRBJ1-3, the V gene TRBV11-2; D unresolved. Looked up from germline, CDR1 is SGHAT and CDR2 is FQNNGV. The CDR3 loop spans 15 amino acids. V was clipped by 0 bases and J by 1 base, with 7 bases between them. CDR3 nucleotides: TGTGCCAGCAGCTTAGATTCTATATCTGGAAACACCATATATTTT. Protein product: CASSLDSISGNTIYF.

The chain employs TRBV6-1 and TRBJ2-7; a possible D gene is TRBD1 (7 bases). The CDR3 spans 15 residues. The ends were cut back, 3 bases at V and 3 bases at J, with 15 bases in the middle. Germline V gene sequence: CDR1 MNHNS, CDR2 SASEGT. CDR3 amino acids: CASSEAGGGYYEQYF. CDR3 nucleotide sequence: TGTGCCAGCAGTGAGGCCGGAGGGGGCTACTACGAGCAGTACTTC.

In its sample, this clone was seen a few times. This sequence joins TRBV14 and TRBJ1-5; D is undetermined. CDR3 length: 13 residues. Trimming stripped 0 bases from V and 9 bases from J, with 9 bases between. Germline V lookup: CDR1 SGHDN, CDR2 FVKESK. CDR3 sequence reads: CASSQERLAPQHF. The CDR3 DNA reads TGTGCCAGCAGCCAAGAACGGCTGGCGCCCCAGCATTTT.

The chain links TRBV10-3 to TRBJ1-2, with 8 bases aligning to TRBD1. J gave up 8 bases and V 2 bases, and 7 bases lay outside the gene matches. CDR1 is ENHRY and CDR2 is SYGVKD in the germline V gene. The CDR3 loop spans 14 amino acids. CDR3 coding DNA: TGTGCCATCAGTGAGATACAGGGGGTAGGGGGCTACACCTTC. Its translation is CAISEIQGVGGYTF.

The chain carries TRBV5-4 and TRBJ1-2; D unresolved. V was cut by 1 base and J by 7 bases, with 11 bases left in between. CDR3 length equals 13 residues. From germline, CDR1 is SGHNT and CDR2 YYREEE (reference sequence). The CDR3 nucleotides are TGTGCCAGCAGCTTGTGGGCTGGGGTTGGCTACACCTTC. Residues: CASSLWAGVGYTF.

The chain is built from TRBV30 and TRBJ1-3; a weak D match, TRBD1 (6 bases). CDR1 GTSNPN and CDR2 SVGIG come from the germline V gene (reference sequence). V was trimmed by 3 bases and J by 4 bases, leaving 19 bases between them. CDR3 size: 16 residues. The CDR3 DNA is TGTGCCTGGAGGGAATTCGGGGGGGCCAACGGAAACACCATATATTTT. Translating gives CAWREFGGANGNTIYF.

Concerning this clone itself: The sample has other DNA sequences that encode this CDR3 too. This chain uses TRBV18 with TRBJ2-6; D unclear. The CDR3 spans 14 residues. With 2 bases removed from V and 0 bases from J, the gap between germline ends came to 2 bases. The V gene's germline CDR1 is KGHSH and CDR2 LQKENI. In nucleotides, the CDR3 is TGTGCCAGCTCACCAATCTCTGGGGCCAACGTCCTGACTTTC. Residues: CASSPISGANVLTF.

CDR3 in amino acids: CASSRTGGSTGELFF. The CDR3 nucleotides read TGCGCCAGCAGCCGGACAGGGGGGTCCACCGGGGAGCTGTTTTTT. The gene calls are TRBV5-1 and TRBJ2-2; TRBD1 agrees at 10 bases. CDR1 and CDR2 (germline): SGHRS, YFSETQ. CDR3 length: 15 amino acids. With V trimmed by 4 bases and J by 4 bases, 4 bases remained unmatched.

This chain uses TRBV5-1 with TRBJ2-5; D possibly corresponds to TRBD2 (6 bases). V was shortened by 2 bases and J by 2 bases, with 13 bases between the two germline ends. This CDR3 region has 15 residues. Germline V gene sequence: CDR1 SGHRS, CDR2 YFSETQ. In nucleotides, the CDR3 is TGCGCCAGCAGCTTCAACCCCGGGGGTCAAGAGACCCAGTACTTC. Translating it yields CASSFNPGGQETQYF.

J is TRBJ1-3 and V is TRBV5-5, with D unclear. Germline V lookup: CDR1 SGHKS, CDR2 YYEKEE (reference sequence). With 0 bases removed from V and 1 base from J, the gap between germline ends came to 8 bases. The CDR3 loop spans 15 amino acids. CDR3 residues: CASSLVGASGNTIYF. The DNA of the CDR3 is TGTGCCAGCAGCTTGGTGGGTGCTTCTGGAAACACCATATATTTT.

The chain has TRBV27 and TRBJ1-3; D is undetermined. This CDR3 is built from 15 residues. V gave up 2 bases and J gave up 2 bases, with 10 bases separating them. Germline CDR1 MNHEY, CDR2 SMNVEV (reference sequence). The CDR3 DNA reads as TGTGCCAGCAGTTTACACGGAACGGCTGGAAACACCATATATTTT. Amino acids: CASSLHGTAGNTIYF.

For the CDR3, the DNA is TGTGCCAGCAGCTTAGCGCCGGGGAGGCCCCCCGGGCCCCAGCATTTT. Its protein is CASSLAPGRPPGPQHF. The chain couples TRBV7-8 to TRBJ1-5; no clear D. The CDR3 sequence is 16 residues long. V was trimmed by 0 bases and J by 9 bases, leaving 18 bases between them. Germline assignment: CDR1 SGHVS and CDR2 FQNEAQ. The full variable domain, with the rest looked up from reference TRBV7-8 and TRBJ1-5, is GAGVSQSPRYKVAKRGQDVALRCDPISGHVSLFWYQQALGQGPEFLTYFQNEAQLDKSGLPSDRFFAERPEGSVSTLKIQRTQQEDSAVYLCASSLAPGRPPGPQHFGDGTRLSIL.

The chain uses TRBV28 and TRBJ1-3; 12 nucleotides line up with TRBD1. V shed 4 bases, J shed 8 bases, and the junction held 12 bases outside the gene matches. CDR1 is MDHEN and CDR2 is SYDVKM in the germline V gene. The CDR3 contains 17 residues. CDR3 loop: CASSSLPGQGARDTIYF. In nucleotides, the CDR3 is TGTGCCAGCAGTTCGCTCCCGGGACAGGGGGCGCGGGACACCATATATTTT.

This chain links TRBV6-5 with TRBJ1-5, with 9 bases aligning to TRBD1. With V trimmed by 5 bases and J by 2 bases, 4 bases remained unmatched. The CDR3 is 15 residues long. CDR1 is MNHEY and CDR2 is SVGAGI in the germline V gene. The CDR3 spells CASSGQGIGNQPQHF. The DNA for the CDR3 is TGTGCCAGCAGTGGACAGGGGATCGGCAATCAGCCCCAGCATTTT.

This chain joins TRBV29-1 and TRBJ1-3; D is unclear. This CDR3 comprises 14 residues. Trimming shortened V by 1 base and J by 0 bases, and 7 bases separated the two germline ends. CDR1 and CDR2 from the germline V gene are SQVTM and ANQGSEA. CDR3 coding DNA: TGCAGCGTTGAAGTTGGACTCTCTGGAAACACCATATATTTT. It is translated as CSVEVGLSGNTIYF.

This chain connects TRBV6-1 to TRBJ2-2, with D possibly called TRBD1 or TRBD2 (5 bases each). The V gene's germline CDR1 is MNHNS and CDR2 SASEGT. The CDR3 covers 15 residues. V was trimmed by 6 bases and J by 4 bases, leaving 15 bases between them. This CDR3 reads CASSRDLGGTGELFF. CDR3 nucleotides: TGTGCCAGCAGCCGGGACCTAGGTGGCACCGGGGAGCTGTTTTTT.

The J gene is TRBJ2-1, the V gene TRBV4-3; D may correspond to TRBD1 or TRBD2 (5 bases each). Trimming cost V 1 base and J 0 bases, with 16 bases left between them. The germline V gene encodes CDR1 LGHNA and CDR2 YSLEER. This CDR3 region has 18 residues. This CDR3 reads CASSQGPPAGSSYNEQFF. The CDR3, as DNA: TGCGCCAGCAGCCAAGGACCTCCGGCAGGGAGCTCCTACAATGAGCAGTTCTTC.

This rearrangement joins TRBV9 to TRBJ2-1, with TRBD2 identical over 10 bases. CDR1 and CDR2 (germline): SGDLS, YYNGEE. J gave up 10 bases and V 2 bases, and 9 bases lay outside the gene matches. This CDR3 has 15 residues. CDR3 in DNA: TGTGCCAGCAGCGTTAGCGGGAGGAATCATGGGGAGCAGTTCTTC. Amino acid sequence: CASSVSGRNHGEQFF. Filled out from reference TRBV9 and TRBJ2-1, the complete variable domain reads DSGVTQTPKHLITATGQRVTLRCSPRSGDLSVYWYQQSLDQGLQFLIQYYNGEERAKGNILERFSAQQFPDLHSELNLSSLELGDSALYFCASSVSGRNHGEQFFGPGTRLTVL.

The J gene is TRBJ2-2, the V gene TRBV5-6; 8 nucleotides agree with TRBD1. The ends lost 0 bases at V and 7 bases at J; junction bases unmatched: 5. CDR1 and CDR2 from the germline V gene are SGHDT and YYEEEE. This CDR3 contains 15 residues. The CDR3 sequence is CASSLAGQGFGELFF. In DNA, the CDR3 is TGTGCCAGCAGCTTGGCCGGACAGGGTTTCGGGGAGCTGTTTTTT.